Listed here are 27 T cell receptor beta chains from one sample, sequenced in a study of molecular identifiers for immune sequencing clone quantification. TCRdb itself ran the PCR reads through MiXCR, one entry per CDR3 protein. This repertoire shows approximately 630,000 distinct CDR3 sequences, 25% found once; its top ten account for about 0.78%. Sequenced: naive CD8+ T cells from blood, with Jurkat cell RNA spiked in. Subset: FACS-sorted CD8+CD4-CCR7+CD45RA+ naive T cells. These TCRs come from a human donor in good health. Some libraries in this study had Jurkat cell RNA spiked in.

V and J are TRBV12-3 or TRBV12-4 and TRBJ2-3; 10 nucleotides align to TRBD2. There are 15 residues in the CDR3. The CDR3 loop reads CASGHSGGPGDTQYF. CDR3 coding DNA: TGTGCAAGCGGTCATAGCGGGGGGCCCGGAGATACGCAGTATTTT.

This clonotype was counted many times. This sequence joins TRBV7-9 and TRBJ1-2, with 11 bases identical to TRBD1. Unmatched junction bases numbered 10, after V lost 4 bases and J lost 3 bases. The CDR3 is 17 amino acids. Germline V gives CDR1 SEHNR, CDR2 FQNEAQ (reference sequence). CDR3 DNA sequence: TGTGCCAGCAGCTCTCTAGGACAGGGGGCAGGTGACTATGGCTACACCTTC. Protein sequence: CASSSLGQGAGDYGYTF.

A note on this clonotype: This may stem from a read error, because a much larger clone lies one nucleotide away. The chain joins TRBV21-1 to TRBJ2-3. TRBV21-1 is listed as a pseudogene. The length of the CDR3 is 16 residues. The DNA for the CDR3 is TGTGCCAGCAGCCCACGACAAACCGATTACACAGGTACGCAGTATTTT. Protein sequence: CASSPRQTDYTGTQYF.

Comment on this clonotype: This may arise from a read error, as a much more abundant clone is one base away. The V and J genes are TRBV7-9 and TRBJ1-1; no clear D. The CDR3 runs 13 residues. Germline V gene data show CDR1 as SEHNR and CDR2 as FQNEAQ (reference sequence). The V gene lost 5 bases and the J gene lost 3 bases, with 10 bases spanning the gap. The CDR3 loop reads CASSQVFDTEAFF. The DNA for the CDR3 is TGTGCCAGCAGCCAAGTCTTTGACACTGAAGCTTTCTTT.

This clonotype has only a few counts. The rearrangement links TRBV28 to TRBJ2-4; D tentatively fits TRBD1 or TRBD2 (6 bases each). Germline V lookup: CDR1 MDHEN, CDR2 SYDVKM. The CDR3 is 18 residues long. V shed 4 bases and J shed 1 base, with 20 bases lying between them. As DNA, the CDR3 is TGTGCCAGCAGTTATAAATACAGGGAGGTCGGGGCCAAAAACATTCAGTACTTC. It is translated as CASSYKYREVGAKNIQYF.

The table lists this clonotype with a few counts. For the CDR3, the DNA is TGCGCCAGCAGTCTTGTCGACGGGGGCGTTAACGAGCAGTACTTC. Translated, it gives CASSLVDGGVNEQYF. V gene TRBV4-1 combines with J gene TRBJ2-7; perhaps D is TRBD1 or TRBD2 (6 bases each). Germline lookup yields CDR1 MGHRA and CDR2 YSYEKL. Trimming shortened V by 6 bases and J by 5 bases, and 20 bases separated the two germline ends. The CDR3 consists of 15 residues.

V usage is TRBV14 and J usage is TRBJ1-4, with 8 bases identical to TRBD1. The CDR3 spans 16 residues. Trimming took 3 bases from V and 6 from J; bases not matched to a gene: 9. The germline V gene encodes CDR1 SGHDN and CDR2 FVKESK. CDR3 coding DNA: TGTGCCAGCAGCCAGCCCGGACAGGGTATTTATGAAAAACTGTTTTTT. Its protein product is CASSQPGQGIYEKLFF.

This clonotype was seen only a few times. The chain combines TRBV9 with TRBJ1-4, with TRBD1 matching over 9 bases. The CDR3 length is 15 residues. Losses at the gene ends were 3 bases for V and 7 bases for J; bases not matched to a gene: 7. Per germline, CDR1 SGDLS and CDR2 YYNGEE. CDR3 amino acids: CASSAPGQGGEKLFF. CDR3 nucleotide sequence: TGTGCCAGCAGCGCTCCGGGACAGGGCGGTGAAAAACTGTTTTTT.

In this sample, this clonotype turned up a few times. The chain has TRBV28 and TRBJ1-1, with TRBD1 matching over 10 bases. Germline V gene data show CDR1 as MDHEN and CDR2 as SYDVKM. Germline trimming cut 6 bases from V and 6 bases from J; bases unmatched to any gene: 4. The CDR3 runs 13 residues. This CDR3 reads CASSGDRGPEAFF. The DNA of the CDR3 is TGTGCCAGCAGCGGGGACAGGGGCCCTGAAGCTTTCTTT.

This clonotype has ten or more counts. The chain has TRBV7-9 and TRBJ2-3; D is uncertain. Germline V gives CDR1 SEHNR, CDR2 FQNEAQ (reference sequence). The CDR3 is 15 residues long. V lost 4 bases and J 6 bases, leaving 17 bases between the germline ends. CDR3 loop: CASSSRVGLSDTQYF. The CDR3 DNA follows: TGTGCCAGCAGCTCAAGGGTTGGGTTGTCCGATACGCAGTATTTT.

This clonotype occurred a few times. The chain couples TRBV3-1 to TRBJ2-7; D is undetermined. The CDR3 consists of 16 residues. Germline V gives CDR1 LGHDT, CDR2 YNNKEL (reference sequence). V lost 0 bases, J lost 3 bases, and 15 bases lay in between. CDR3 DNA sequence: TGTGCCAGCAGCCAAGATCCCCTCATCCTAAACTACGAGCAGTACTTC. Protein product: CASSQDPLILNYEQYF.

The sample holds many counts of this clonotype. This sequence joins TRBV13 and TRBJ2-7, with D perhaps TRBD2 (5 bases). Germline CDR1 PRHDT, CDR2 FYEKMQ (reference sequence). This CDR3 contains 15 residues. Trimming removed 5 bases from V and 2 bases from J, with 16 bases in between. CDR3 residues: CASSQSRRGPYEQYF. CDR3 bases: TGTGCCAGCAGCCAAAGCCGGAGAGGGCCCTACGAGCAGTACTTC.

This clonotype has just a few counts. CDR3 region: CASSLGSRELFF. Written as DNA, the CDR3 is TGTGCCAGCAGCTTAGGAAGCCGCGAGCTGTTTTTT. V usage is TRBV7-9 and J usage is TRBJ2-2; D gene ambiguous. This CDR3 contains 12 residues. V was trimmed by 1 base and J by 11 bases, leaving 8 bases between them. Per germline, CDR1 SEHNR and CDR2 FQNEAQ (reference sequence).

V and J are TRBV19 and TRBJ2-2, with 9 bases lining up with TRBD2. The junction had 12 bases not matched to a gene; V was cut back by 3 bases and J by 4 bases. This CDR3 region has 18 residues. CDR1 is LNHDA and CDR2 is SQIVND in the germline V gene (reference sequence). The CDR3 here is CASSILASGAARTGELFF. The CDR3 DNA follows: TGTGCCAGTAGTATTCTCGCTAGCGGGGCCGCCCGCACCGGGGAGCTGTTTTTT.

V usage is TRBV28 and J usage is TRBJ2-5, with TRBD2 matching over 11 bases. This CDR3 region has 18 residues. J lost 4 bases, V lost 5 bases, and 15 bases had no gene match. Germline CDR1 reads MDHEN; CDR2 reads SYDVKM. CDR3 loop: CASSQPHLAGGRVETQYF. The CDR3 coding sequence is TGTGCCAGCAGTCAGCCCCACCTAGCGGGAGGTCGGGTAGAGACCCAGTACTTC. The variable domain in full, with the rest retrieved from reference TRBV28 and TRBJ2-5, is DVKVTQSSRYLVKRTGEKVFLECVQDMDHENMFWYRQDPGLGLRLIYFSYDVKMKEKGDIPEGYSVSREKKERFSLILESASTNQTSMYLCASSQPHLAGGRVETQYFGPGTRLLVL.

To note about this clonotype: A much more abundant neighbour one base away suggests this may be a read error. The chain joins TRBV4-2 to TRBJ2-7, with 10 bases aligning to TRBD2. From germline, CDR1 is LGHNA and CDR2 YNFKEQ. J gave up 4 bases and V 1 base, and 7 bases lay outside the gene matches. The CDR3 has 16 amino acids. CDR3 loop: CASSQAASGRAYEQYF. In DNA, the CDR3 is TGTGCCAGCAGCCAAGCCGCTAGCGGGAGAGCGTACGAGCAGTACTTC.

This clonotype has ten or more counts. This chain uses TRBV7-9 with TRBJ2-2; TRBD2 matches 10 bases. This CDR3 spans 18 amino acids. Germline lookup yields CDR1 SEHNR and CDR2 FQNEAQ (reference sequence). V was clipped by 5 bases and J by 5 bases; unmatched bases: 14. DNA of the CDR3: TGTGCCAGCAGCCCCCTGGACCTAGCGGGAGTTGGGACCGGGGAGCTGTTTTTT. It codes for CASSPLDLAGVGTGELFF. The whole variable domain, remainder taken from reference TRBV7-9 and TRBJ2-2, is DTGVSQNPRHKITKRGQNVTFRCDPISEHNRLYWYRQTLGQGPEFLTYFQNEAQLEKSRLLSDRFSAERPKGSFSTLEIQRTEQGDSAMYLCASSPLDLAGVGTGELFFGEGSRLTVL.

The V call is TRBV28, the J call TRBJ2-2; 7 bases are shared with TRBD1. V trimming: 4 bases; J trimming: 0 bases; junction bases outside the gene matches: 2. The CDR3 runs to 15 residues. Per germline, CDR1 MDHEN and CDR2 SYDVKM. The chain's CDR3 is CASSSTGANTGELFF. The DNA of the CDR3 is TGTGCCAGCAGTTCAACAGGGGCGAACACCGGGGAGCTGTTTTTT.

In the case of this clonotype: The CDR3 does not end in the conserved phenylalanine or tryptophan, so this is likely a read error. The rearrangement links TRBV5-4 to TRBJ2-7, with unresolved D. The CDR3 consists of 14 residues. V lost 4 bases, J lost 0 bases, and 11 bases lay in between. The V gene's germline CDR1 is SGHNT and CDR2 YYREEE (reference sequence). Written as DNA, the CDR3 is TGTGCCAGCAGCGCCCGGACGAACTCCTACGAGCAGTACTCC. Translating gives CASSARTNSYEQYS.

As concerns this clonotype: A junction boundary mismatches the germline segment, possibly from a read error. The chain couples TRBV7-8 to TRBJ1-1; tentative D call: TRBD1 (6 bases). CDR3 length: 15 residues. Per germline, CDR1 SGHVS and CDR2 FQNEAQ. CDR3 loop: CASSGQHLLNTVAFF. CDR3 coding DNA: TGTGCCAGCAGTGGACAGCACCTCCTGAACACTGTAGCTTTCTTT.

This clonotype was picked up many times. The V and J genes are TRBV18 and TRBJ2-3, with a tentative D call TRBD1 (5 bases). CDR3 length equals 15 residues. Germline CDR1 KGHSH, CDR2 LQKENI. V was cut by 3 bases and J by 4 bases, with 14 bases left in between. The CDR3 loop reads CASSPIYTGADTQYF. CDR3 DNA sequence: TGTGCCAGCTCACCGATATATACAGGCGCAGATACGCAGTATTTT.

The V and J genes are TRBV19 and TRBJ1-1, with TRBD1 matching over 10 bases. The CDR3 is made up of 15 amino acids. Per germline, CDR1 LNHDA and CDR2 SQIVND (reference sequence). V was clipped by 5 bases and J by 4 bases; unmatched bases: 7. Here the CDR3 DNA reads TGTGCCAGTAGTTTGTGGACAGGGGGTGGCACTGAAGCTTTCTTT. Translating it yields CASSLWTGGGTEAFF.

V is TRBV5-5 and J is TRBJ2-1, with TRBD2 matching over 11 bases. Trimming at V came to 3 bases and at J to 6 bases, leaving 5 bases not matched to a gene. This CDR3 is 15 amino acids long. The germline CDR1 and CDR2 sequences are SGHKS and YYEKEE (reference sequence). CDR3 sequence: CASSSWTSGPNEQFF. The CDR3, as DNA: TGTGCCAGCAGCTCTTGGACTAGCGGGCCCAATGAGCAGTTCTTC.

This chain joins TRBV6-5 and TRBJ2-6; D is undetermined. The germline CDR1 and CDR2 sequences are MNHEY and SVGAGI. V was pared by 6 bases and J by 0 bases, with 12 bases between. The CDR3 has 16 amino acids. The CDR3 loop reads CASREDGHSGANVLTF. The DNA of the CDR3 is TGTGCCAGCAGAGAGGACGGCCACTCTGGGGCCAACGTCCTGACTTTC.

This clonotype was seen repeatedly, ten times or more. The V and J genes are TRBV6-5 and TRBJ1-1, with a tentative D call TRBD1 (5 bases). In germline, CDR1 is MNHEY, CDR2 SVGAGI. This CDR3 contains 13 residues. V lost 1 base, J lost 6 bases, and 9 bases lay in between. CDR3 bases: TGTGCCAGCAGTTACTTTCGGGGCGCTGAAGCTTTCTTT. As protein: CASSYFRGAEAFF.

The V call is TRBV20-1, the J call TRBJ1-2, with 8 nucleotides matching TRBD1. Per the germline V gene, CDR1 is DFQATT and CDR2 is SNEGSKA (reference sequence). This CDR3 has 14 residues. V was pared by 7 bases and J by 2 bases, with 9 bases of the junction left unmatched. The CDR3 sequence: CSVGGAGGNYGYTF. The CDR3 nucleotides are TGCAGTGTCGGCGGGGCAGGGGGCAACTATGGCTACACCTTC.

For this clonotype: A much larger clone is a single base away; this may be a read error. The chain combines TRBV6-2 or TRBV6-3 with TRBJ2-7, with D hard to call. Germline V gene data show CDR1 as MNHEY and CDR2 as SVGEGT. The CDR3 loop spans 16 amino acids. The CDR3, as DNA: TGTGCCAACAGTTACTCGAGGTTCCAGAGCTCCTACGAGCAGTACTTC. This encodes CANSYSRFQSSYEQYF.